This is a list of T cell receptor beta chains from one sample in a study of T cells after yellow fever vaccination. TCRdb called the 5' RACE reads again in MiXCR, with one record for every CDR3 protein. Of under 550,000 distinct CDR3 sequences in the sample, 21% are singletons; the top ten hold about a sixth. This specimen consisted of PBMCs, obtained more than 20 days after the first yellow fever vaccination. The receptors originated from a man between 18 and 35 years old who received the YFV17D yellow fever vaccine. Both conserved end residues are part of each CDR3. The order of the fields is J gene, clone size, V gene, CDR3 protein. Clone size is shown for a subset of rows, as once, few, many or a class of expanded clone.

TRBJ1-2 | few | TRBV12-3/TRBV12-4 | CASSFVWQGGNGYTF
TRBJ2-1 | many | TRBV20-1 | CSAGERGAYYNEQFF
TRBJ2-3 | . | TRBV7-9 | CASRLSSGTDTQYF
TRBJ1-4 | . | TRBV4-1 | CASRGTVAKLFF
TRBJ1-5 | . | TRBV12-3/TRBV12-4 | CASSFYPFNQPQHF
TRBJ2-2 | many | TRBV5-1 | CASRQSTGAPNTGELFF
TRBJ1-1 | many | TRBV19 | CASRLGNTEAFF
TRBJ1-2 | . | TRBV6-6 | CASSGQAIDGYTF
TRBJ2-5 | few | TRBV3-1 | CASRSRSSGDQETQYF
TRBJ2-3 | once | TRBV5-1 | CASSLRGDDTQYF
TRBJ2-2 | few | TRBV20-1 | CSAPNHRGHGGELFF
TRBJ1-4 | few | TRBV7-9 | CASSLSLTGAELFF
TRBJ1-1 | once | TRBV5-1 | CASSLGPEDTEAFF
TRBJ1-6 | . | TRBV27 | CASSRLNSPLHF
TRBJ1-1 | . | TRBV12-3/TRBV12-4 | CASSVGPGSEAFF
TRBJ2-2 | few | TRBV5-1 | CASSPTPTGLTGELFF
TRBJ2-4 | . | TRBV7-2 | CASTTLPGTGNIQYF
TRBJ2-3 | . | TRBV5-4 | CASSLRPGIQRTYTQYF
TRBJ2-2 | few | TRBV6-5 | CASSFELAGGIGELFF
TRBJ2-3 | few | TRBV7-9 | CASSYLAGGPSDTQYF
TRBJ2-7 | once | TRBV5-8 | CASSFASRGAEQYF
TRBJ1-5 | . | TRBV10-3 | CAISEPGNQPQHF
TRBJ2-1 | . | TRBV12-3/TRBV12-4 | CASNPGQGYNEQFF
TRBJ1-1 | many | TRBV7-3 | CASSPGQGEAFF
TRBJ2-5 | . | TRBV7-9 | CASVLGVETQYF
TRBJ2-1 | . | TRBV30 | CAWSGDRGWNEQFF
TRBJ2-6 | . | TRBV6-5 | CASSYSTDSGANVLTF
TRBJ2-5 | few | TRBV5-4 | CASSLESTQYF
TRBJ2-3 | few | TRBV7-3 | CASSGQGAIAQYF
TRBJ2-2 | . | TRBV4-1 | CASSQDGQTSTGELFF
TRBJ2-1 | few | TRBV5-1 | CASSFAPPTSGGGNEQFF
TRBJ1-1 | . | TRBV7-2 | CASSLSPSRDTEAFF
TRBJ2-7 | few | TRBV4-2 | CASSQAGTGDEQYF
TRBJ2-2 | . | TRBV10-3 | CAIKGLADTGELFF
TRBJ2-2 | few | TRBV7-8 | CASSLRSGPGGELFF
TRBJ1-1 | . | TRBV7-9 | CASSFLTTGTDAEAFF
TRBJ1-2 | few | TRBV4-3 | CASSQDRDTNYGYTF
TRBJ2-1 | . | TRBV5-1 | CASSPTGSYNEQFF
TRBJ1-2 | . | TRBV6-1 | CASSEEVHTF
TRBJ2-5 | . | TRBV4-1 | CASSPRGGAETQYF